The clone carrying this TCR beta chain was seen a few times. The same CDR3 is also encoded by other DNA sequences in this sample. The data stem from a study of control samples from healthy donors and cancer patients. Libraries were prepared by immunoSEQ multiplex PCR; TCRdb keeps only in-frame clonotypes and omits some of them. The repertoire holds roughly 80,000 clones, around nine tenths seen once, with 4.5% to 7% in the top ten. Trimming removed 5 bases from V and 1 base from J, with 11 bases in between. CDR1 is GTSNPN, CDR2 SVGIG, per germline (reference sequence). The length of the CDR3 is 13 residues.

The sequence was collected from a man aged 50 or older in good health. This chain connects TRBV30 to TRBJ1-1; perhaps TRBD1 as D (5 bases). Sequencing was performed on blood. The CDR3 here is CAWSRGGNTEAFF. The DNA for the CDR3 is TGTGCCTGGTCGCGTGGGGGGAACACTGAAGCTTTCTTT.